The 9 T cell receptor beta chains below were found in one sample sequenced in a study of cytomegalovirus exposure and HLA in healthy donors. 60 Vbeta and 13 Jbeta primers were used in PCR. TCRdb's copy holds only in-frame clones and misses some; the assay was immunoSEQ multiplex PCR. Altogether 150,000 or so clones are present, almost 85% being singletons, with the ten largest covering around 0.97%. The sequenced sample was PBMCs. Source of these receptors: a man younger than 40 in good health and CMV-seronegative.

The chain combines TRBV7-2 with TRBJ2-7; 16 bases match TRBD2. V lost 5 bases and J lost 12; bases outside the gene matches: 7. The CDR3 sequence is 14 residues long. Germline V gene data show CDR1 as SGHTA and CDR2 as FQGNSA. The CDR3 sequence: CASSGGTSGRAWYF. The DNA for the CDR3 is TGTGCCAGCAGCGGGGGGACTAGCGGGAGGGCCTGGTACTTC.

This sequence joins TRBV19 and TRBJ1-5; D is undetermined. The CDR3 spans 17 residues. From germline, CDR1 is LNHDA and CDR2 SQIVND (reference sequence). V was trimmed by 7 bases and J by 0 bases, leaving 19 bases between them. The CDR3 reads CASTGPKRAYSNQPQHF. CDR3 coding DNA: TGTGCCAGTACCGGACCCAAGAGGGCCTATAGCAATCAGCCCCAGCATTTT.

The CDR3 DNA is TGTGCCAGCTCACCTTCCTACAACGGGGGGCTGGGCGATGAGCAGTTCTTC. This codes for CASSPSYNGGLGDEQFF. J is TRBJ2-1 and V is TRBV18; perhaps TRBD2 as D (7 bases). This CDR3 region has 17 residues. The V gene lost 3 bases and the J gene lost 8 bases, with 23 bases spanning the gap. The germline V gene has CDR1 KGHSH and CDR2 LQKENI.

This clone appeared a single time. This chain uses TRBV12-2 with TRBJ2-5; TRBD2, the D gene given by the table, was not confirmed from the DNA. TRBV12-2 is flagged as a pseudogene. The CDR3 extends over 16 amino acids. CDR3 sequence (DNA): TGTGCAAGTCGCGCCCAGACTAGCGGGAGGCAAGAGACCCAGTACTTC. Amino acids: CASRAQTSGRQETQYF.

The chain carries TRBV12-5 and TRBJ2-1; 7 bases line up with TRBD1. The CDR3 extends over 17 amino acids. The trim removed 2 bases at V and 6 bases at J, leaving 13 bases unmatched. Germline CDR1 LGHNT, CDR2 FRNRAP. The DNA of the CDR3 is TGTGCTAGTGGTTTGCACGGACAGGCTCTTTTGGGCAATGAGCAGTTCTTC. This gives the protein CASGLHGQALLGNEQFF.

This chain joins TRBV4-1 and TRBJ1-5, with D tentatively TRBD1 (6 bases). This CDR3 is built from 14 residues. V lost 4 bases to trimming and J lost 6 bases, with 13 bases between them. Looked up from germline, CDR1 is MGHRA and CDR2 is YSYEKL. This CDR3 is CASSRQQGPQPQHF. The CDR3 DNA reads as TGCGCCAGCAGCCGCCAACAGGGTCCTCAGCCCCAGCATTTT.

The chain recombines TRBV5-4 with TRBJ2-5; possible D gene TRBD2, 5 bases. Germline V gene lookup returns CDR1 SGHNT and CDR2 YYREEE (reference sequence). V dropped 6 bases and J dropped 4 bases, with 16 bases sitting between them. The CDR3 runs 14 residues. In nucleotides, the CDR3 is TGTGCCAGCAACAAAGGTCTTGCGGGAGAGACCCAGTACTTC. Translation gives CASNKGLAGETQYF.

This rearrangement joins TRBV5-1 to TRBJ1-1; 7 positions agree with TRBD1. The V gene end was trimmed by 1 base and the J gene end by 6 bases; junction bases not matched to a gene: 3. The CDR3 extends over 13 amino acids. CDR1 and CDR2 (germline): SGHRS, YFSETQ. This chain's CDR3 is CASSLHRGAEAFF. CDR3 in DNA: TGCGCCAGCAGCTTGCACAGGGGTGCTGAAGCTTTCTTT. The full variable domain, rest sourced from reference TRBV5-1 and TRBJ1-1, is KAGVTQTPRYLIKTRGQQVTLSCSPISGHRSVSWYQQTPGQGLQFLFEYFSETQRNKGNFPGRFSGRQFSNSRSEMNVSTLELGDSALYLCASSLHRGAEAFFGQGTRLTVV.

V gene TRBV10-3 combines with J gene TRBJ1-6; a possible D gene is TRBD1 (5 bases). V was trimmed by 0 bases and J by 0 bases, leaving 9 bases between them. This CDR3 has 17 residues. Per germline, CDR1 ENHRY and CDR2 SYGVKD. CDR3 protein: CAISESQGSSYNSPLHF. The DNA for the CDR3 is TGTGCCATCAGTGAGTCTCAGGGCAGCTCCTATAATTCACCCCTCCACTTT.